Shown below are 4 T cell receptor beta chains from a single sample sequenced in a study of siplizumab effects on memory and regulatory T cells. These receptors have no known antigen. As described, mixed lymphocyte reaction cells underwent coculture at 37°C for a duration of 6 days. TCRdb keeps only in-frame clones here, not all; method: immunoSEQ multiplex PCR. The data show approximately 5,000 clones, with 45% to 50% seen just once and more than 80% held by the top ten. Sequenced: CFSE-low (dividing) CD8+ T cells sorted from an allogeneic mixed lymphocyte reaction. The receptors derive from a human donor in good health; the cells came from an allogeneic mixed lymphocyte reaction. Some clones in this sample may be carry-over from other donors' samples.

The chain recombines TRBV11-1 with TRBJ2-2; tentative D call: TRBD2 (5 bases). The germline V and J ends were trimmed by 2 bases and 0 bases, with 10 bases remaining between them. Germline CDR1 reads SGHAT; CDR2 reads FQDESV (reference sequence). The CDR3 is 16 residues long. As DNA, the CDR3 is TGTGCCAGCAGCTTATATAGGACTTCGAACACCGGGGAGCTGTTTTTT. Amino acids: CASSLYRTSNTGELFF.

This sequence joins TRBV5-6 and TRBJ1-5; no definite D call. Germline V gene sequence: CDR1 SGHDT, CDR2 YYEEEE. The CDR3 extends over 12 amino acids. Trimming took off 5 bases at V and 3 bases at J, with 6 bases between the two ends. The CDR3 sequence is CASSSLNQPQHF. The CDR3 nucleotides read TGTGCCAGCAGTTCCCTCAATCAGCCCCAGCATTTT.

This clone was counted ten times or more. This chain links TRBV19 with TRBJ2-1, with D uncertain. Deletions cut 1 base from V and 8 bases from J, with 15 bases between. From germline, CDR1 is LNHDA and CDR2 SQIVND (reference sequence). The CDR3 spans 15 residues. In DNA form, the CDR3 reads TGTGCCAGTAGTATAGGTGCTAGTAAGTATGATGAGCAGTTCTTC. Translated, it gives CASSIGASKYDEQFF.

The chain is built from TRBV28 and TRBJ2-7, with TRBD1 matching 12 bases. Germline assignment: CDR1 MDHEN and CDR2 SYDVKM. The CDR3 loop spans 15 amino acids. V dropped 4 bases and J dropped 3; count of bases not matched to a gene: 4. CDR3 DNA sequence: TGTGCCAGCAGTTGGGGGACAGGGGGCGACTACGAGCAGTACTTC. It translates to CASSWGTGGDYEQYF.